The rows below give T cell receptor beta chains drawn from one sample of a study of blood T cell repertoires in COVID-19. This table comes from immunoSEQ multiplex PCR, and its TCRdb copy is limited to in-frame clones, with some not included. The sample lists roughly 140,000 clones; 75% to 90% were seen once. Source material: peripheral blood. These receptors originate from a woman aged 55-69 years with active COVID-19. Each CDR3 is given with its conserved first and last residue. Fields, in order: clone size, V gene, D gene, CDR3 length, J gene, CDR3 protein, CDR3 DNA. The D gene is left open where the match is weak. Size values are once, few and many counts, or a class for expanded clones, and some rows have none.

clone size: -
V gene: TRBV7-6
D gene: -
CDR3 length: 15
J gene: TRBJ2-2
CDR3 protein: CASTSGTFNTGELFF
CDR3 DNA: TGTGCCAGCACCTCCGGGACATTCAACACCGGGGAGCTGTTTTTT

clone size: once
V gene: TRBV11-3
D gene: TRBD1
CDR3 length: 15
J gene: TRBJ2-7
CDR3 protein: CASSLGTGVGYEQYF
CDR3 DNA: TGTGCCAGCAGCTTAGGGACAGGGGTCGGGTACGAGCAGTACTTC

clone size: -
V gene: TRBV5-4
D gene: -
CDR3 length: 14
J gene: TRBJ2-1
CDR3 protein: CASSSIERYNEQFF
CDR3 DNA: TGTGCCAGCAGCTCGATCGAGCGGTACAATGAGCAGTTCTTC

clone size: -
V gene: TRBV5-1
D gene: TRBD1
CDR3 length: 14
J gene: TRBJ1-2
CDR3 protein: CASSSPTGSYGYTF
CDR3 DNA: TGCGCCAGCAGCTCGCCGACAGGGAGCTATGGCTACACCTTC

clone size: -
V gene: TRBV5-1
D gene: -
CDR3 length: 15
J gene: TRBJ2-7
CDR3 protein: CASSLGSGMRHEQYF
CDR3 DNA: TGCGCCAGCAGCTTGGGGTCAGGGATGAGGCACGAGCAGTACTTC

clone size: -
V gene: TRBV5-1
D gene: TRBD2
CDR3 length: 16
J gene: TRBJ2-5
CDR3 protein: CASSPRVSGAQEAQYF
CDR3 DNA: TGCGCCAGCAGCCCGAGAGTAAGCGGGGCGCAAGAGGCCCAGTACTTC

clone size: few
V gene: TRBV7-8
D gene: -
CDR3 length: 15
J gene: TRBJ2-6
CDR3 protein: CASSPLISGANVLTF
CDR3 DNA: TGTGCCAGCAGCCCCCTTATCTCTGGGGCCAACGTCCTGACTTTC

clone size: -
V gene: TRBV28
D gene: -
CDR3 length: 14
J gene: TRBJ1-2
CDR3 protein: CASKEGPRIFGYTF
CDR3 DNA: TGTGCCAGCAAAGAGGGTCCTAGGATCTTTGGCTACACCTTC

clone size: -
V gene: TRBV28
D gene: -
CDR3 length: 14
J gene: TRBJ2-5
CDR3 protein: CASSTSRVGETQYF
CDR3 DNA: TGTGCCAGCAGCACCTCGCGGGTGGGCGAGACCCAGTACTTC

clone size: -
V gene: TRBV11-2
D gene: TRBD1
CDR3 length: 16
J gene: TRBJ1-3
CDR3 protein: CASSLSLDRAGNTIYF
CDR3 DNA: TGTGCCAGCAGCCTTAGCTTGGACAGGGCTGGAAACACCATATATTTT

clone size: -
V gene: TRBV7-3
D gene: TRBD2
CDR3 length: 16
J gene: TRBJ2-7
CDR3 protein: CASSLSIAGGPYEQYF
CDR3 DNA: TGTGCCAGCAGCTTAAGTATAGCGGGAGGGCCCTACGAGCAGTACTTC

clone size: -
V gene: TRBV28
D gene: -
CDR3 length: 15
J gene: TRBJ2-7
CDR3 protein: CASSLNRVYSYEQYF
CDR3 DNA: TGTGCCAGCAGTTTGAATCGCGTATACTCCTACGAGCAGTACTTC

clone size: once
V gene: TRBV7-9
D gene: TRBD1
CDR3 length: 13
J gene: TRBJ1-2
CDR3 protein: CASRPGQGVGYTF
CDR3 DNA: TGTGCCAGCAGACCCGGACAGGGGGTTGGCTACACCTTC

clone size: -
V gene: TRBV3-1/TRBV3-2
D gene: TRBD2
CDR3 length: 16
J gene: TRBJ2-7
CDR3 protein: CASSQDFQRGSYEQYF
CDR3 DNA: TGTGCCAGCAGCCAAGATTTCCAGCGGGGCTCCTACGAGCAGTACTTC

clone size: -
V gene: TRBV9
D gene: TRBD2
CDR3 length: 15
J gene: TRBJ2-3
CDR3 protein: CASSVEAGAHDTQYF
CDR3 DNA: TGTGCCAGCAGCGTAGAGGCGGGAGCCCACGATACGCAGTATTTT

clone size: -
V gene: TRBV29-1
D gene: -
CDR3 length: 13
J gene: TRBJ1-2
CDR3 protein: CSVEDEQNYGYTF
CDR3 DNA: TGCAGCGTTGAAGACGAACAGAACTATGGCTACACCTTC

clone size: -
V gene: TRBV6-5
D gene: -
CDR3 length: 14
J gene: TRBJ2-5
CDR3 protein: CASIQGLLGETQYF
CDR3 DNA: TGTGCCAGCATTCAGGGACTGTTGGGGGAGACCCAGTACTTC

clone size: -
V gene: TRBV7-9
D gene: -
CDR3 length: 15
J gene: TRBJ1-2
CDR3 protein: CASSLPWGEVDGYTF
CDR3 DNA: TGTGCCAGCAGCTTGCCTTGGGGCGAGGTAGATGGCTACACCTTC

clone size: once
V gene: TRBV2
D gene: TRBD1
CDR3 length: 16
J gene: TRBJ1-4
CDR3 protein: CASSFRGQVLNEKLFF
CDR3 DNA: TGTGCCAGCAGTTTTCGTGGACAGGTATTAAATGAAAAACTGTTTTTT

clone size: -
V gene: TRBV20-1
D gene: TRBD1
CDR3 length: 12
J gene: TRBJ1-1
CDR3 protein: CSASTGGGKAFF
CDR3 DNA: TGCAGTGCTAGTACAGGGGGAGGGAAAGCTTTCTTT

clone size: -
V gene: TRBV19
D gene: -
CDR3 length: 14
J gene: TRBJ1-2
CDR3 protein: CASSTYLLDYGYTF
CDR3 DNA: TGTGCCAGTAGTACATACTTACTCGACTATGGCTACACCTTC

clone size: -
V gene: TRBV18
D gene: -
CDR3 length: 16
J gene: TRBJ1-5
CDR3 protein: CASSTVQTVGNQPQHF
CDR3 DNA: TGTGCCAGCTCGACGGTACAAACAGTGGGCAATCAGCCCCAGCATTTT

clone size: -
V gene: TRBV7-9
D gene: -
CDR3 length: 13
J gene: TRBJ1-1
CDR3 protein: CASSLEQGTEAFF
CDR3 DNA: TGTGCCAGCAGCTTAGAACAGGGCACTGAAGCTTTCTTT

clone size: once
V gene: TRBV3-1/TRBV3-2
D gene: -
CDR3 length: 12
J gene: TRBJ2-5
CDR3 protein: CASSQRGETQYF
CDR3 DNA: TGTGCCAGCAGCCAGCGGGGAGAGACCCAGTACTTC

clone size: -
V gene: TRBV6-5
D gene: -
CDR3 length: 14
J gene: TRBJ1-1
CDR3 protein: CASRQGILGTEAFF
CDR3 DNA: TGTGCCAGCAGACAGGGTATCCTCGGCACTGAAGCTTTCTTT

clone size: -
V gene: TRBV18
D gene: -
CDR3 length: 13
J gene: TRBJ2-1
CDR3 protein: CASSPRGSNEQFF
CDR3 DNA: TGTGCCAGCTCACCTAGGGGTTCTAATGAGCAGTTCTTC

clone size: -
V gene: TRBV27
D gene: -
CDR3 length: 18
J gene: TRBJ2-5
CDR3 protein: CASSSDHTYLLTRSDQYF
CDR3 DNA: TGTGCCAGCAGTTCCGACCACACCTATCTACTTACGAGGAGTGACCAGTACTTC

clone size: -
V gene: TRBV28
D gene: TRBD2
CDR3 length: 15
J gene: TRBJ2-1
CDR3 protein: CASSPLAVEANEQFF
CDR3 DNA: TGTGCCAGCAGCCCACTAGCGGTAGAGGCCAATGAGCAGTTCTTC

clone size: -
V gene: TRBV7-8
D gene: TRBD1
CDR3 length: 14
J gene: TRBJ1-6
CDR3 protein: CASTPDRGGSPLHF
CDR3 DNA: TGTGCCAGCACCCCGGACAGGGGTGGTTCACCCCTCCACTTT

clone size: -
V gene: TRBV27
D gene: -
CDR3 length: 17
J gene: TRBJ2-3
CDR3 protein: CASSSTRAGNNTDTQYF
CDR3 DNA: TGTGCCAGCAGTTCCACCCGAGCGGGCAATAACACAGATACGCAGTATTTT

clone size: -
V gene: TRBV4-2
D gene: TRBD1
CDR3 length: 16
J gene: TRBJ1-2
CDR3 protein: CASSLDRGISIYGYTF
CDR3 DNA: TGTGCCAGCAGCCTCGACAGGGGAATTAGTATCTATGGCTACACCTTC

clone size: -
V gene: TRBV12-3/TRBV12-4
D gene: -
CDR3 length: 13
J gene: TRBJ1-5
CDR3 protein: CASSFREAQPQHF
CDR3 DNA: TGTGCCAGCAGTTTCCGGGAGGCTCAGCCCCAGCATTTT

clone size: -
V gene: TRBV28
D gene: -
CDR3 length: 15
J gene: TRBJ2-4
CDR3 protein: CASEFRSAAKNIQYF
CDR3 DNA: TGTGCCAGCGAATTCAGGTCCGCCGCCAAAAACATTCAGTACTTC

clone size: -
V gene: TRBV7-2
D gene: TRBD2
CDR3 length: 15
J gene: TRBJ2-1
CDR3 protein: CASSPGLPLSNEQFF
CDR3 DNA: TGTGCCAGCAGCCCGGGACTACCCCTAAGCAATGAGCAGTTCTTC

clone size: -
V gene: TRBV30
D gene: -
CDR3 length: 15
J gene: TRBJ1-4
CDR3 protein: CAWSVRTAINEKLFF
CDR3 DNA: TGTGCCTGGAGTGTGAGAACAGCTATTAATGAAAAACTGTTTTTT

clone size: -
V gene: TRBV4-1
D gene: TRBD1
CDR3 length: 22
J gene: TRBJ2-2
CDR3 protein: CASSQGFTQWHRGQRNTGELFF
CDR3 DNA: TGCGCCAGCAGCCAAGGTTTCACCCAGTGGCACAGGGGGCAAAGAAACACCGGGGAGCTGTTTTTT

clone size: -
V gene: TRBV30
D gene: -
CDR3 length: 14
J gene: TRBJ2-7
CDR3 protein: CAWNPGGSLYEQYF
CDR3 DNA: TGTGCCTGGAACCCGGGTGGTTCGCTTTACGAGCAGTACTTC

clone size: -
V gene: TRBV5-1
D gene: TRBD1
CDR3 length: 22
J gene: TRBJ2-7
CDR3 protein: CASSLAGTGKVSGLVHSYEQYF
CDR3 DNA: TGCGCCAGCAGCTTGGCCGGGACAGGGAAAGTGTCAGGACTAGTCCACTCCTACGAGCAGTACTTC

clone size: -
V gene: TRBV5-4
D gene: TRBD1
CDR3 length: 12
J gene: TRBJ2-7
CDR3 protein: CAVAGQGNEQYF
CDR3 DNA: TGTGCCGTGGCGGGACAGGGTAACGAGCAGTACTTC

clone size: once
V gene: TRBV2
D gene: -
CDR3 length: 12
J gene: TRBJ2-5
CDR3 protein: CASTREAKTQYF
CDR3 DNA: TGTGCCAGCACGAGGGAAGCGAAGACCCAGTACTTC

clone size: -
V gene: TRBV18
D gene: TRBD2
CDR3 length: 15
J gene: TRBJ2-7
CDR3 protein: CASSPSGGGLGEQYF
CDR3 DNA: TGTGCCAGCTCACCATCGGGAGGTGGCTTGGGCGAGCAGTACTTC

clone size: -
V gene: TRBV2
D gene: -
CDR3 length: 15
J gene: TRBJ2-3
CDR3 protein: CATTPVEGFADTQYF
CDR3 DNA: TGTGCCACCACCCCCGTAGAGGGCTTCGCAGATACGCAGTATTTT

clone size: -
V gene: TRBV21-1
D gene: -
CDR3 length: 15
J gene: TRBJ2-2
CDR3 protein: CAGSGRARGTGELFF
CDR3 DNA: TGTGCCGGTAGCGGGAGGGCCCGGGGAACCGGGGAGCTGTTTTTT

clone size: -
V gene: TRBV5-4
D gene: TRBD2
CDR3 length: 16
J gene: TRBJ2-1
CDR3 protein: CASSLELSGTRNEQFF
CDR3 DNA: TGTGCCAGCAGCTTGGAGTTGAGCGGGACCCGCAATGAGCAGTTCTTC

clone size: once
V gene: TRBV7-9
D gene: -
CDR3 length: 16
J gene: TRBJ2-1
CDR3 protein: CASSLALTGMYNEQFF
CDR3 DNA: TGTGCCAGCAGCTTAGCGCTCACCGGGATGTACAATGAGCAGTTCTTC

clone size: few
V gene: TRBV7-2
D gene: TRBD1
CDR3 length: 13
J gene: TRBJ1-5
CDR3 protein: CASSSTGNQPQHF
CDR3 DNA: TGTGCCAGCAGCTCGACAGGGAATCAGCCCCAGCATTTT

clone size: -
V gene: TRBV24-1
D gene: -
CDR3 length: 14
J gene: TRBJ2-1
CDR3 protein: CAISTGGSYNEQFF
CDR3 DNA: TGTGCCATCTCGACAGGAGGAAGCTACAATGAGCAGTTCTTC

clone size: -
V gene: TRBV25-1
D gene: -
CDR3 length: 15
J gene: TRBJ1-2
CDR3 protein: CASSEGGAGALGYTF
CDR3 DNA: TGTGCCAGCAGTGAAGGTGGAGCAGGGGCCCTTGGCTACACCTTC

clone size: once
V gene: TRBV13
D gene: -
CDR3 length: 14
J gene: TRBJ2-1
CDR3 protein: CASSPPLTGPQQFF
CDR3 DNA: TGTGCCAGCAGCCCCCCCCTCACAGGGCCCCAGCAGTTCTTC

clone size: -
V gene: TRBV7-9
D gene: -
CDR3 length: 12
J gene: TRBJ1-1
CDR3 protein: CASSPTTVRAFF
CDR3 DNA: TGTGCCAGCAGCCCTACAACAGTAAGAGCTTTCTTT